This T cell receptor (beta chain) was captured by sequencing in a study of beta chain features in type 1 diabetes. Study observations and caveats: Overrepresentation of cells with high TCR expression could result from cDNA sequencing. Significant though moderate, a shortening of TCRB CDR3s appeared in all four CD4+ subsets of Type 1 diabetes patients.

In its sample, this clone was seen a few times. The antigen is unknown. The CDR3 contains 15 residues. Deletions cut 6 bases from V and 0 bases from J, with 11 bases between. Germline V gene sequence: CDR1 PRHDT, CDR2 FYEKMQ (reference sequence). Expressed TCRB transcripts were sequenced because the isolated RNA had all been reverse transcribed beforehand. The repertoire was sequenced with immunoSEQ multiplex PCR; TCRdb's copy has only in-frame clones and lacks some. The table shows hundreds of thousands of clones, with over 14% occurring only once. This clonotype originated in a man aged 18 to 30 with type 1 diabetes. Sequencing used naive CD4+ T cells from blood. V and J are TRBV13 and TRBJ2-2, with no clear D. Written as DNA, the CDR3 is TGTGCCAGCAGTAACAGTGACACGAACACCGGGGAGCTGTTTTTT. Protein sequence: CASSNSDTNTGELFF.